This TCR beta chain was recovered during a study of shared clonotypes between healthy human individuals (dated by TCRdb to the early 2020s). Broadly, across the study: A few men and a couple of women, aged 18 to 49 years, made up the cohort. Per donor, three plates each were used for CD4 naive and CD4 memory, two for CD8 naive, and one for CD8 memory. Libraries were prepared and TCR repertoires were sequenced by different laboratories using diverse techniques, in order to increase sequencing depth and limit assay-specific biases. Per donor, leukapheresis produced somewhere between about 0.94 and 8.9 billion PBMCs. Blood TCR repertoires of five healthy adults were deeply sequenced to estimate repertoire size and the extent of clonotype sharing between individuals.

On the study overall, not on this receptor specifically: Sharing across a few donors was observed for approximately 5% of naive CD4, over 3% of naive CD8, over 2% of memory CD4, and about 0.39% of memory CD8 clonotypes. Sampling was limited to blood, and TCR repertoires in tissue likely differ from TCR repertoires in blood. Compared with non-shared clonotypes, the clonotypes found in all four sorted-subset donors had higher generation probabilities. Naive subsets generally had larger estimated clonotype richness than memory subsets. Pairwise subsampling indicated that sequencing depth was expected to affect the degree of clonotype sharing among donors. The genetic and exposure-history diversity represented was limited by the small number of donors. Rarefaction of sorted-subset datasets indicated incomplete sequencing despite the large sequencing depth.

As concerns this clone: The specificity of this receptor is unknown. Base qualities are not recorded, but no much larger clone differs from it by a single base.

Healthy HIV-negative adults with no recently reported acute infections or vaccinations were included as donors. Only Caucasian adults living in Nashville, Tennessee, USA were represented among the donors. CD8 memory samples consisted of magnetically selected CD45RO+ cells combined with CCR7-negative CD45RA+ effector memory (TemRA) cells. Blood was collected by leukapheresis, and PBMCs were isolated by Ficoll-Histopaque density gradient centrifugation and then cryopreserved in liquid nitrogen vapor phase. Analytical flow cytometry was used to check the purity and quantity of every magnetically sorted T cell population. Each sorted fraction had its genomic DNA isolated and then quantified by UV absorbance on a Nanodrop 2000c. Using the deep immunoSEQ assay, TCR CDR3 regions were amplified from genomic DNA by multiplex PCR. Extracted genomic DNA from each cell subset was distributed evenly across all wells of several immunoSEQ 96-well plates, and each plate was treated as a replicate. For sorted subsets, each replicate PCR was loaded with 200 ng genomic DNA, equivalent to 32,000 or so T cell genomes. Purified libraries were measured with a Qubit 3.0 fluorometer, size-checked on a Bioanalyzer 2100, and measured again with the KAPA Library Quantification kit. Each immunoSEQ 96-well plate was sequenced on its own single-read 150-cycle Illumina NextSeq 550 flow cell. As for how the authors treated the data: Because only junctional sequences without quality scores were contained in the immunoSEQ output, filtering matching that applied to full-length reads could not be performed. Sequences were annotated with PyIR, a Python wrapper for IgBLAST v1.9, using IMGT germline references to assign V/J genes and CDR3. Any read was removed if the V/J assignment was weak (E-value above 1e-6), the CDR3 was missing, or the read contained stop codons, out-of-frame junctions, or ambiguous translated residues. A V3J clonotype was defined by an identical inferred V gene, J gene, and CDR3 amino acid sequence. Percentage overlap between repertoires was computed as shared unique clonotypes divided by the size of the smaller repertoire. RTK rarefaction, the Chao1 estimator, and Recon v2.1 estimates of unobserved clonotypes were used to assess repertoire richness. For all TCRbeta clonotypes obtained by the gDNA method from a handful of donors, generation probabilities were computed with OLGA. Not all clones reach the TCRdb copy of this immuneACCESS table, which keeps in-frame sequences only. Checked studies attribute under half of the gap to unresolved V genes and leave the rest unexplained. The DNA gave D and trimming, while V, J and clone size come from that table. The sample table records about 330,000 clones; around 86% of these occur just once. The ten most abundant clones make up 15% to 20% of the sample.

The CDR3 goes from the cysteine to the phenylalanine over 12 residues. Solely the CDR3 DNA is kept, with 36 bases framed from the first base. Cut back by 10 bases and 2 bases, the V and J ends lie 12 bases apart. For CDR1 and CDR2, the germline V gene lists MNHEY and SVGAGI. The sequence derives from a man between 18 and 29 years old in good health. The specimen sequenced was memory CD8+ T cells sorted from blood. The cell subset or site label, read with the paper, signifies: CD45RO+ cells pooled with CCR7-negative TemRA cells. The chain was built from TRBV6-5 and TRBJ2-7; confidence is insufficient to name the D gene. The CDR3 reads as follows: CATSTSPYEQYF. The nucleotide sequence is given as TGTGCCACCTCGACATCTCCCTACGAGCAGTACTTC.